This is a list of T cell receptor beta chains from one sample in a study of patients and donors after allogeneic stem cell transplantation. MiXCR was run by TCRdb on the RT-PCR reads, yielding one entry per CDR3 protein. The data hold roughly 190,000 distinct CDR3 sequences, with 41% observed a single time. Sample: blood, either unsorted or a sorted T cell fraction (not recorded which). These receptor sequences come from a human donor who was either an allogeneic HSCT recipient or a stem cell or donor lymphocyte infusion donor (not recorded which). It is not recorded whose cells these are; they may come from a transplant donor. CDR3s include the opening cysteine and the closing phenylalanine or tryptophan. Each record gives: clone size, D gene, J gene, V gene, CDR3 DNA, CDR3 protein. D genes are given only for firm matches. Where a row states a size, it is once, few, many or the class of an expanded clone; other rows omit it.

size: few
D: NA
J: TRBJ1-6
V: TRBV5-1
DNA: TGCGCCAGCAGTTTTAGGGGGATCTATAATTCACCCCTCCACTTT
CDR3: CASSFRGIYNSPLHF

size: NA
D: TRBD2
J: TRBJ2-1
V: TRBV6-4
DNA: TGTGCCAGCAGTGTCGATCGACTAGCGGGGTTACCCTACAATGAGCAGTTCTTC
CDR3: CASSVDRLAGLPYNEQFF

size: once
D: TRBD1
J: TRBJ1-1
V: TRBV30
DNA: TGTGCCTGGAACAGGGGGAACACTGAAGCTTTCTTT
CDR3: CAWNRGNTEAFF

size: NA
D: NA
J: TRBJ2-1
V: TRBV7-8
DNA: TGTGCCAGCAGCAATGGACAGGGAGCGGGGTCCTCCTACAATGAGCAGTTCTTC
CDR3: CASSNGQGAGSSYNEQFF

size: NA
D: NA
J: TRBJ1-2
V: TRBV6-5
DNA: TGTGCCAGCAGTTACCGGGCAACCAACTATGGCTACACCTTC
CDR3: CASSYRATNYGYTF

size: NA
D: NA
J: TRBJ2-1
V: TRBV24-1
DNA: TGTGCCACCAGTGAGGGGACTCGAGATGAGCAGTTCTTC
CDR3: CATSEGTRDEQFF

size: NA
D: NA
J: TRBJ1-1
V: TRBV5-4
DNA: TGTGCCAGCACTATTGATTTAGGGGTCGGCACTGAAGCTTTCTTT
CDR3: CASTIDLGVGTEAFF

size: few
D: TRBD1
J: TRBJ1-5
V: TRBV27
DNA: TGTGCCAGCAGTCCCCTCGGACAGGGAGACAATCAGCCCCAGCATTTT
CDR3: CASSPLGQGDNQPQHF

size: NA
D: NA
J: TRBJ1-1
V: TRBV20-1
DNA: TGCAGTGCTAGAGATATGGGCAACAGCCAGAACACTGAAGCTTTCTTT
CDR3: CSARDMGNSQNTEAFF

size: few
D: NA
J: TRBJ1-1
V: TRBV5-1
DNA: TGCGCCAGCTCGTACGATCCCGGACCCACGAACACTGAAGCTTTCTTT
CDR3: CASSYDPGPTNTEAFF

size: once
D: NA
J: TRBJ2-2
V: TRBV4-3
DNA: TGCGCCAGCAGCCGGCACACCGGGGAGCTGTTTTTT
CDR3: CASSRHTGELFF

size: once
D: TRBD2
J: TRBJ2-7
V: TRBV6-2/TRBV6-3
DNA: TGTGCCAGCAGACTAGCGGGAGCGTTATACGAGCAGTACTTC
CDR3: CASRLAGALYEQYF

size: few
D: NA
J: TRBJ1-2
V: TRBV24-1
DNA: TGTGCCACCAGTGATTTGCCAGCTGCCTATGGCTACACCTTC
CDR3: CATSDLPAAYGYTF

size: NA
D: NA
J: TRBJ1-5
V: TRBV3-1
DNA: TGTGCCAGCAGCCCTACAGGTAGGGGCAATCAGCCCCAGCATTTT
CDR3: CASSPTGRGNQPQHF

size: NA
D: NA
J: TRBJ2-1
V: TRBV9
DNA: TGTGCCAGCAGCGTCGAACTACGCGACAATGAGCAGTTCTTC
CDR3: CASSVELRDNEQFF

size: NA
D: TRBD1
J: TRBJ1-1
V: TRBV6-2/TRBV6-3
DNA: TGTGCCAGCAGTTACAAAAGGGGACAGGACAGCATGAACACTGAAGCTTTCTTT
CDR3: CASSYKRGQDSMNTEAFF

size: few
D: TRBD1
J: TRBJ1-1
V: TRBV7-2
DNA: TGTGCCAGCAGCCGCCCGACAGGGGGCTGGACTGAAGCTTTCTTT
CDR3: CASSRPTGGWTEAFF

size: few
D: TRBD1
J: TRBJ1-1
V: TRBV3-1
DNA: TGTGCCAGCAGCCCGGGACAGGGGACGAACACTGAAGCTTTCTTT
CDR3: CASSPGQGTNTEAFF

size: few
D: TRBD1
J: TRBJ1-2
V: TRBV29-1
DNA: TGCAGCGTTGAGGGGCAGGGGGCTCGCAACTATGGCTACACCTTC
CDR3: CSVEGQGARNYGYTF

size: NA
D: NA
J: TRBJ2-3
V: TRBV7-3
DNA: TGTGCCAGCAGCTTAACGGTACTCCGCACAGATACGCAGTATTTT
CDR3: CASSLTVLRTDTQYF

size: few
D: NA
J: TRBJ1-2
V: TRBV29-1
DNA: TGCAGCGTTGTTGAAGGGGCTGCTGGCTATGGCTACACCTTC
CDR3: CSVVEGAAGYGYTF

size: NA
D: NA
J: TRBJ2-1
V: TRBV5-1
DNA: TGCGCCAGCAGCCCGAAGATCAGGGGACACAATGAGCAGTTCTTC
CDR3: CASSPKIRGHNEQFF

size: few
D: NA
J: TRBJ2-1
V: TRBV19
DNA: TGTGCCAGTAGTATAGGAACTAGGGAGAATGAGCAGTTCTTC
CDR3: CASSIGTRENEQFF

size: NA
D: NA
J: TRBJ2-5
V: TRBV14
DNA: TGTGCCAGCAGCCAAGGAGGGACCCAGTACTTC
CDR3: CASSQGGTQYF

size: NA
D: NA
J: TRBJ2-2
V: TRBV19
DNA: TGTGCCAGTAGTATAGGACAGGAGACGGGCGGGGAGCTGTTTTTT
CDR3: CASSIGQETGGELFF

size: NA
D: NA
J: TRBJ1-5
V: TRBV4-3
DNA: TGCGCCAGCAGCCAAGATGCGCAGGAACTACAGCCCCAGCATTTT
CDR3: CASSQDAQELQPQHF

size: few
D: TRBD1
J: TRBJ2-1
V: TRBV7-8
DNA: TGTGCCAGCAGTCCCACCCGGACAGGGGGCTCTTTCCACAATGAGCAGTTCTTC
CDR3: CASSPTRTGGSFHNEQFF

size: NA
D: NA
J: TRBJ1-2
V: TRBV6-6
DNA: TGTGCCAGCAGCCCCGGCCCAGGAAACGATGGCTACACCTTC
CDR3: CASSPGPGNDGYTF

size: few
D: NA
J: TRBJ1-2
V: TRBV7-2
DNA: TGTGCCAGCAGCCCCCCTCCGCAGGGATACTATGGCTACACCTTC
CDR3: CASSPPPQGYYGYTF

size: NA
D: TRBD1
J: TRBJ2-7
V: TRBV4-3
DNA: TGCGCCAGCAGTTACTCATCGGACAGGGAGTACGAGCAGTACTTC
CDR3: CASSYSSDREYEQYF

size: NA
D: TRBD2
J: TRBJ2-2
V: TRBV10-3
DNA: TGTGCCACAAAACTGGGGCCCGGGGAGGGCCCCACCGGGGAGCTGTTTTTT
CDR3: CATKLGPGEGPTGELFF

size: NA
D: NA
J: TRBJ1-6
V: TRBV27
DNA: TGTGCCAGCAGTCTCCCCCGGGGGGTCAATTCACCCCTCCACTTT
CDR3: CASSLPRGVNSPLHF

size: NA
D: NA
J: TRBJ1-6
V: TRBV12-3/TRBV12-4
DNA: TGTGCCAGCAGTTCAACGGACGGCTATTCACCCCTCCACTTT
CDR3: CASSSTDGYSPLHF

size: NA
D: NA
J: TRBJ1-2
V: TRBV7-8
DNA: TGTGCCAGCAGCTTACAGGACTATGGCTACACCTTC
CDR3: CASSLQDYGYTF

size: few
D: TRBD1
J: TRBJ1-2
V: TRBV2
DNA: TGTGCCAGCAGTCAGGACAGGGCCTTGGGCTACACCTTC
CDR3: CASSQDRALGYTF

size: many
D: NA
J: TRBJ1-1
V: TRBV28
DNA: TGTGCCAGCAACTTTGGGATGAGAGCTTTCTTT
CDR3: CASNFGMRAFF

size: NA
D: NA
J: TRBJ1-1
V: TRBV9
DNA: TGTGCCAGCAGCCCACACATCGGGGGAGTGAGCACTGAAGCTTTCTTT
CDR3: CASSPHIGGVSTEAFF

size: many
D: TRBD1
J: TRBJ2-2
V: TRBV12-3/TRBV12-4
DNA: TGTGCCAGCAGTAAGGGACAGGTGAACACCGGGGAGCTGTTTTTT
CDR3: CASSKGQVNTGELFF

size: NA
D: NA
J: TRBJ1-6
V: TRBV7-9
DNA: TGTGCCAGCAGCCTCGGAGGGTCCAAAACTGATTCACCCCTCCACTTT
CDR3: CASSLGGSKTDSPLHF

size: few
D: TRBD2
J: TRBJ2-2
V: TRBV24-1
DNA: TGTGCCACCAGTGATGCTAGCGGAGGCAACACCGGGGAGCTGTTTTTT
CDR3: CATSDASGGNTGELFF

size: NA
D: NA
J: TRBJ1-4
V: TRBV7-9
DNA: TGTGCCAGCAGCTTCGGGACCGATGAAAAACTGTTTTTT
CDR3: CASSFGTDEKLFF